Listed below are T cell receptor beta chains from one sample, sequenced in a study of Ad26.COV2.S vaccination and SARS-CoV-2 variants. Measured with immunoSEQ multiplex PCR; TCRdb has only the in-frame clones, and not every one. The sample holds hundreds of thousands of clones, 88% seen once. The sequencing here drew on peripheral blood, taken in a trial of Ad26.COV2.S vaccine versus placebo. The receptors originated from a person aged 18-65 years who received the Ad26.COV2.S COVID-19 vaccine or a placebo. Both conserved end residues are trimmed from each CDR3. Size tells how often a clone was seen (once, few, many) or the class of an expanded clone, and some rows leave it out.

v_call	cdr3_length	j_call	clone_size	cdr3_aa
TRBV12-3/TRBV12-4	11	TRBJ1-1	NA	ASSLDRVTEAF
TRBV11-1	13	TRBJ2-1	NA	ASSLAGPRYNEQF
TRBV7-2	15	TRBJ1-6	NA	ASSSKASGTGGSPLH
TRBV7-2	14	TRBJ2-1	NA	ASSLVWGRAYNEQF
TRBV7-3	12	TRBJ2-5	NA	ASSQGDGQETQY
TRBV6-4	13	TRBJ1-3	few	ASSDSDRTGNTIY
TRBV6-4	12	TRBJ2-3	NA	ASSSSSSTDTQY
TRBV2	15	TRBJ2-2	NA	ASSEGSGGLNTGELF
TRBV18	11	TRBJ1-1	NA	ASSPFGESEAF
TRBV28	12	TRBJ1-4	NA	ASRTTGSGEKLF
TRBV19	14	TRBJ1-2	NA	ASSIIGGASDYGYT
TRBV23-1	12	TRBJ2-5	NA	ASSPMGGPETQY
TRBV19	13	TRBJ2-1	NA	ASSSTARSYNEQF
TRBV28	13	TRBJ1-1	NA	ASSLTDRVNTEAF
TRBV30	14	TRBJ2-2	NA	AWSVLRAGSTGELF
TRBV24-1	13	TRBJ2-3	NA	ATRGTGGEADTQY
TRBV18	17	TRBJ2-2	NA	ASSLVGTGGDLNTGELF
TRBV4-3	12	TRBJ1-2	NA	ASSHRGERNGYT
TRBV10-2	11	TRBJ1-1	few	ASSRDTYTEAF
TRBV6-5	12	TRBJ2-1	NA	ASPAGAYYNEQF
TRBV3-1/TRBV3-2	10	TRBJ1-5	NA	ASSQGSQPQH
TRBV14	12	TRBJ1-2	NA	ASSPVQGNYGYT
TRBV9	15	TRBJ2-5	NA	ASSVAIAGVGGETQY